This TCR beta chain was observed in a study of T cells after posttransplantation cyclophosphamide listed by TCRdb under 2016. The study in broad terms: The study tracked T cell repertoire reconstitution by TRB sequencing after myeloablative bone marrow transplantation using posttransplantation cyclophosphamide as GVHD prophylaxis. Antigen receptor sequencing was done on samples from about 40 PTCy-treated patients and from over 15 related bone marrow donors of those patients. TRB sequencing was performed on blood from all 35 or so PTCy patients with 1-year posttransplant specimens. In 3 patients, up to roughly 3 additional blood samples taken between 2 and 5.2 years after transplant also underwent TRB sequencing, as did pretransplant blood from several patients. Because TRA and TRB clonality correlated tightly in 9 samples, later TCR analyses were limited to TRB. Public TRB sequences were searched against a database of over 3,600 sequences associated with responses to pathogens, tumor antigens, self-antigens and alloantigens.

In regard to this clone: The antigen it binds to is not known. Per-base qualities were not stored, and no clone one base away is much larger.

The cysteine opens and the phenylalanine closes a CDR3 of 16 amino acids. The read is trimmed to its CDR3 DNA, 48 bases read in frame from base 1. V loses 6 bases, J loses 3 bases, and the germline ends lie 20 bases apart. According to the germline V gene (reference sequence), CDR1 reads MNHNY and CDR2 reads SVGAGI. Genomic DNA was used for TRB sequencing, which was performed with the immunoSEQ assay at survey resolution or with the hsTCRB kit. Per the source publication's procedure: The immunoSEQ software handled initial read processing, and the LymphoSeq R package was used for repertoire analyses. Clonality was computed as 1 minus normalized Shannon entropy; Gini coefficient was also calculated for each TRB dataset. Phenotypes of unsorted samples were inferred by mapping TRB sequences from sorted subsets of the recipient or donor onto unsorted samples of the same recipient. This is the immuneACCESS table as TCRdb keeps it, with only in-frame sequences that have V and J called. A part of the clones is gone; compared with another copy, unresolved V genes explain less than half, and the rest is unexplained. The V and J calls and clone size are taken from that table; D and trimming were inferred from the DNA. The sample table contains about 6,900 clones; only one count was recorded for approximately 80% of them. Of the sample, under 30% falls within the top ten clones.

Overall study outcomes, separate from this receptor: The TRB repertoires of T cells infiltrating skin or the GI tract showed only limited overlap with the TRB repertoires found in blood. Donor-recipient similarity was low at 1-2 months but rose over the first year, and later blood repertoires were often dominated by donor CD8+ memory clones. Across about 40 patients, TRB clonality was highly associated with recipient CMV seropositivity and CMV reactivation, and PTCy diversity was similar to diversity in CNI/methotrexate controls.

Related bone marrow donors provided peripheral blood samples on the day of marrow donation. Peripheral blood and bone marrow mononuclear cells were isolated by Ficoll-Hypaque density centrifugation and were cryopreserved. CD4+ and CD8+ T cells, including naive and memory subsets, were sorted by FACS on a FACSAria II. This receptor was identified in a woman aged 45-65 years in good health and a related stem cell transplant donor. The rearrangement combines TRBV6-6 with TRBJ2-5, with a tentative D gene TRBD1 over 6 matching bases. The sample was memory CD4+ T cells sorted from blood. Read as DNA, the sequence is TGTGCCAGCAGACCCAAACCGGGACAAGAAAAAGAGACCCAGTACTTC. The translation is CASRPKPGQEKETQYF.